The sequence of this T cell receptor (beta chain) was determined in a study of blood T cell repertoires in COVID-19. On the study more broadly: The United States, Italy and Spain were the sources of the acute and convalescent COVID-19 samples. The cDNA or gDNA used as material had been derived from T cells, B-cell-depleted T cells, or PBMCs.

Original data processing: It was from reference gene primer amplification that nucleated cell counts were estimated. Sequencing was performed with immunoSEQ multiplex PCR; in TCRdb, only in-frame clones are kept and a portion is missing. That table gives V, J and clone size, and the DNA gave D and trimming. In the table there are approximately 61,000 clones, around four fifths of which are singletons. This CDR3 has 16 amino acids. Germline V gene data show CDR1 as SGHRS and CDR2 as YFSETQ. The ends were cut back, 4 bases at V and 1 base at J, with 17 bases in the middle. The genes are TRBV5-1 and TRBJ1-1, with D possibly matching TRBD1 (6 bases). This TCR came from a man between 65 and 79 years old with acute or convalescent COVID-19. What was sequenced was peripheral blood. This chain's CDR3 is CASSLKDTGQNTEAFF. In nucleotides, the CDR3 is TGCGCCAGCAGCCTCAAAGATACAGGGCAGAACACTGAAGCTTTCTTT.